The clone carrying this T cell receptor beta chain came up once. Its antigen is still unknown. The data originate from a study of cytomegalovirus exposure and HLA in healthy donors. Findings and limits, study-wide: Rare TCR sequences predominated, though certain public TCRs were found in many donors. Association of approximately 18,000 TCR beta sequences with HLA alleles was found at 0.05 false discovery rate in a later analysis. The authors enumerated 164 TCR beta chains as linked to cytomegalovirus.

Germline assignment: CDR1 LNHDA and CDR2 SQIVND (reference sequence). The CDR3 runs 21 residues. V was shortened by 3 bases and J by 0 bases, with 27 bases between the two germline ends. Both 60 Vbeta primers and 13 Jbeta primers went into the PCR. Assay used: immunoSEQ multiplex PCR; TCRdb lists only in-frame clones, some missing. The profile shows roughly 150,000 clones, 75% to 90% of them singletons. The sequencing input was PBMCs. The origin of this receptor is a boy younger than 10 in good health and CMV-seronegative. The V gene is TRBV19, the J gene TRBJ1-5; D possibly corresponds to TRBD1 (5 bases). The CDR3 spells CASSIRLQGHIKLYSNQPQHF. For the CDR3, the DNA is TGTGCCAGTAGTATCCGCCTTCAAGGACACATAAAGCTTTATAGCAATCAGCCCCAGCATTTT.